This entry lists 23 T cell receptor beta chains sequenced from one sample in a study of T cell responses to AZD1222 COVID-19 vaccine. Method: immunoSEQ multiplex PCR; TCRdb's copy keeps in-frame clones and lacks some. The data contain about 98,000 clones, 84% of them singletons. Material: peripheral blood, obtained on day 0 of AZD1222 vaccination. The receptors stem from an adult in good health.

This clone showed up just once. The rearrangement joins TRBV11-3 to TRBJ2-6; no clear D gene. The CDR3 covers 13 residues. CDR1 is SGHNT and CDR2 is YENEEA in the germline V gene. V was pared by 5 bases and J by 11 bases, with 13 bases between. The CDR3 DNA is TGTGCCAGCAGCCCCCGCGGAGTCGACGTCCTGACTTTC. Translated, it gives CASSPRGVDVLTF. Looking up the rest from reference TRBV11-3 and TRBJ2-6 gives the full variable domain: EAGVVQSPRYKIIEKKQPVAFWCNPISGHNTLYWYLQNLGQGPELLIRYENEEAVDDSQLPKDRFSAERLKGVDSTLKIQPAELGDSAVYLCASSPRGVDVLTFGAGSRLTVL.

This sequence joins TRBV28 and TRBJ1-5; possible D gene TRBD1, 6 bases. Germline-derived CDR1 and CDR2 are MDHEN and SYDVKM. V lost 8 bases and J lost 2, with 22 bases in between. The length of the CDR3 is 17 residues. CDR3 nucleotide sequence: TGTGCCAGCCAGGAACTTCGAACCGGGGGCCGCAATCAGCCCCAGCATTTT. Translation: CASQELRTGGRNQPQHF.

The chain carries TRBV21-1 and TRBJ1-6; the table's D call, TRBD1, was not checked against the DNA. TRBV21-1 is annotated as a pseudogene. The CDR3 contains 16 residues. CDR3 bases: TGTGCCAGCAGCAAACCGATGGGGACAGGGGTCCGATCCCTCCACTTT. Residues: CASSKPMGTGVRSLHF.

V usage is TRBV9 and J usage is TRBJ2-3; D is possibly TRBD2 (5 bases). This CDR3 has 16 residues. In germline, CDR1 is SGDLS, CDR2 YYNGEE. The ends were cut back, 0 bases at V and 1 base at J, with 12 bases in the middle. The CDR3 region has the DNA TGTGCCAGCAGCGTAGCTGAGGGTAGCGGCACAGATACGCAGTATTTT. Its protein is CASSVAEGSGTDTQYF.

This chain connects TRBV6-2 or TRBV6-3 to TRBJ2-3, with 7 bases that match TRBD1. The CDR3 spans 15 residues. Germline V gene data show CDR1 as MNHEY and CDR2 as SVGEGT. Germline trimming cut 2 bases from V and 2 bases from J; bases unmatched to any gene: 4. The CDR3 sequence: CASSYQTGPTDTQYF. Here the CDR3 DNA reads TGTGCCAGCAGTTACCAGACAGGGCCCACAGATACGCAGTATTTT.

The chain recombines TRBV6-2 or TRBV6-3 with TRBJ2-5, with 8 bases fitting TRBD1. The CDR3 loop spans 13 amino acids. Germline lookup yields CDR1 MNHEY and CDR2 SVGEGT. J gave up 4 bases and V 6 bases, and 4 bases lay outside the gene matches. The CDR3 DNA reads as TGTGCCAGCAGCCGCGGGACAGGAGAGACCCAGTACTTC. Translated, it gives CASSRGTGETQYF.

V is TRBV6-4 and J is TRBJ2-7; a weak D match, TRBD1 (5 bases). CDR1 is MRHNA, CDR2 SNTAGT, per germline. The CDR3 contains 12 residues. Trimming pared 4 bases from V and 12 bases from J, leaving 16 bases between. CDR3 loop: CASSGIGEPRYF. The CDR3 DNA is TGTGCCAGCAGTGGTATAGGGGAACCGAGGTACTTC.

The genes are TRBV24-1 and TRBJ2-1; 9 bases map to TRBD2. CDR1 is KGHDR, CDR2 SFDVKD, per germline. This CDR3 spans 17 amino acids. Trimming at V came to 2 bases and at J to 7 bases, leaving 11 bases not matched to a gene. The CDR3 bases are TGTGCCACCAGTGATTCCCAATTAGCGGGGGTGAGTAATGAGCAGTTCTTC. Residues: CATSDSQLAGVSNEQFF.

This chain joins TRBV11-3 and TRBJ2-1, with a weak D call TRBD1 (6 bases). The germline V gene encodes CDR1 SGHNT and CDR2 YENEEA. This CDR3 contains 15 residues. V dropped 5 bases and J dropped 5 bases, with 16 bases sitting between them. The CDR3 region is CASSHRVIPHNEQFF. In DNA, the CDR3 is TGTGCCAGCAGCCACAGGGTAATCCCCCACAATGAGCAGTTCTTC.

The chain links TRBV27 to TRBJ1-5; D not resolved. CDR1 MNHEY and CDR2 SMNVEV come from the germline V gene (reference sequence). The CDR3 consists of 13 residues. V lost 8 bases, J lost 1 base, and 9 bases lay in between. CDR3 nucleotides: TGTGCCAGCTCTCCGTGGAGCAATCAGCCCCAGCATTTT. Its translation is CASSPWSNQPQHF.

V is TRBV19 and J is TRBJ1-3; tentative D call: TRBD1 (5 bases). V lost 5 bases and J 0 bases, leaving 17 bases between the germline ends. Germline-derived CDR1 and CDR2 are LNHDA and SQIVND (reference sequence). The CDR3 is 17 residues long. The CDR3 here is CASSLRDRQSSGNTIYF. The DNA of the CDR3 is TGTGCCAGTAGTCTTCGAGACAGACAGAGCTCTGGAAACACCATATATTTT.

The genes are TRBV19 and TRBJ2-2; D is perhaps TRBD1 (6 bases). Per the germline V gene, CDR1 is LNHDA and CDR2 is SQIVND (reference sequence). Trimming took 10 bases from V and 9 from J, leaving 12 bases between them. This CDR3 contains 11 residues. The chain's CDR3 is CATDGGRELFF. CDR3 nucleotide sequence: TGTGCCACTGATGGGGGCAGGGAGCTGTTTTTT.

Comments on this clone: One end of the junction varies from germline; a read error may be responsible. The rearrangement links TRBV10-1 to TRBJ2-3; TRBD2 agrees at 13 bases. The CDR3 has 15 amino acids. The V gene's germline CDR1 is WNHNN and CDR2 SYGVQD (reference sequence). CDR3 loop: CASSGTSGSKDTQYF. The DNA of the CDR3 is TGCGCCAGCAGTGGGACTAGCGGGAGCAAAGATACGCAGTATTTT.

The rearrangement links TRBV5-4 to TRBJ2-3, with TRBD1 matching 7 bases. Germline trimming cut 6 bases from V and 2 bases from J; bases unmatched to any gene: 6. The CDR3 has 14 residues. Germline loops: CDR1 SGHNT, CDR2 YYREEE (reference sequence). For the CDR3, the DNA is TGTGCCAGCATCAGAGGACAGGACACAGATACGCAGTATTTT. Protein product: CASIRGQDTDTQYF.

The rearrangement links TRBV5-5 to TRBJ1-2, with TRBD1 as a possible D gene (6 bases). This CDR3 has 15 residues. The V and J ends lost 3 bases and 9 bases respectively, with 21 bases between them. The germline CDR1 and CDR2 sequences are SGHKS and YYEKEE (reference sequence). CDR3 amino acids: CASSSPFRDTTRYTF. The CDR3 region has the DNA TGTGCCAGCAGCTCCCCATTCCGGGACACCACCCGCTACACCTTC. Variable domain in full (rest from reference TRBV5-5 and TRBJ1-2): DAGVTQSPTHLIKTRGQQVTLRCSPISGHKSVSWYQQVLGQGPQFIFQYYEKEERGRGNFPDRFSARQFPNYSSELNVNALLLGDSALYLCASSSPFRDTTRYTFGSGTRLTVV.

This rearrangement joins TRBV12-3 or TRBV12-4 to TRBJ2-1, with a weak D call TRBD2 (5 bases). This CDR3 has 12 amino acids. V was cut by 6 bases and J by 7 bases, with 10 bases left in between. The CDR3 spells CASSRPGNEQFF. The CDR3 nucleotides read TGTGCCAGCAGCCGGCCGGGGAATGAGCAGTTCTTC.

The chain joins TRBV7-2 to TRBJ2-2; D unresolved. The CDR3 spans 15 residues. CDR1 is SGHTA, CDR2 FQGNSA, per germline. V was clipped by 4 bases and J by 5 bases, with 14 bases between them. CDR3 residues: CASSSSLGSTGELFF. The DNA of the CDR3 is TGTGCCAGCAGCTCCTCCCTGGGGTCGACCGGGGAGCTGTTTTTT.

The chain has TRBV7-2 and TRBJ2-7; TRBD1 matches at 11 bases. The V and J ends lost 5 bases and 3 bases, in that order; junction bases with no gene match: 3. The CDR3 has 14 residues. Germline-derived CDR1 and CDR2 are SGHTA and FQGNSA. This CDR3 is CASSPGTGGYEQYF. The CDR3 DNA follows: TGTGCCAGCAGCCCCGGGACAGGGGGCTACGAGCAGTACTTC.

This clone appeared a single time. This CDR3 is CASSPGTQGQETQYF. The CDR3, as DNA: TGTGCCAGCAGCCCGGGGACGCAGGGTCAAGAGACCCAGTACTTC. V gene TRBV4-2 combines with J gene TRBJ2-5; D possibly matches TRBD1 or TRBD2 (5 bases each). V gave up 4 bases and J gave up 2 bases, with 14 bases separating them. Germline CDR1 reads LGHNA; CDR2 reads YNFKEQ. This CDR3 comprises 15 residues.

This clone was counted only a few times. V gene TRBV3-1 (or the pseudogene TRBV3-2) combines with J gene TRBJ2-1; D gene ambiguous. The CDR3 consists of 17 residues. Germline V gives CDR1 LGHDT, CDR2 YNNKEL (reference sequence). Trimming shortened V by 4 bases and J by 1 base, and 17 bases separated the two germline ends. DNA for the CDR3: TGTGCCAGCAGCCCCCGGCCCGAGGCGCCGTCCTACAATGAGCAGTTCTTC. The encoded protein is CASSPRPEAPSYNEQFF.

The chain joins TRBV27 to TRBJ1-1; D perhaps matches TRBD1 (6 bases). The CDR3 spans 15 residues. CDR1 is MNHEY, CDR2 SMNVEV, per germline (reference sequence). V lost 5 bases and J lost 1, with 14 bases in between. CDR3: CASSPQVRGNTEAFF. For the CDR3, the DNA is TGTGCCAGCAGTCCCCAAGTCAGGGGGAACACTGAAGCTTTCTTT.

V and J are TRBV19 and TRBJ2-1; possible D gene TRBD1, 6 bases. This CDR3 region has 14 residues. V gave up 4 bases and J gave up 3 bases, with 10 bases separating them. Germline V gives CDR1 LNHDA, CDR2 SQIVND (reference sequence). The CDR3 sequence is CASSTRGLYNEQFF. DNA of the CDR3: TGTGCCAGTAGTACCAGGGGTCTCTACAATGAGCAGTTCTTC. Filled out from reference TRBV19 and TRBJ2-1, the complete variable domain reads DGGITQSPKYLFRKEGQNVTLSCEQNLNHDAMYWYRQDPGQGLRLIYYSQIVNDFQKGDIAEGYSVSREKKESFPLTVTSAQKNPTAFYLCASSTRGLYNEQFFGPGTRLTVL.

The chain recombines TRBV3-1 (or the pseudogene TRBV3-2) with TRBJ2-7; 10 nucleotides align to TRBD1. The CDR3 totals 14 residues. Losses at the gene ends were 3 bases for V and 5 bases for J; bases not matched to a gene: 4. Germline V CDR1 and CDR2: LGHDT, YNNKEL (reference sequence). In DNA, the CDR3 is TGTGCCAGCAGCCAGGGGACAGGGGCCCACGAGCAGTACGTC. It is translated as CASSQGTGAHEQYV.